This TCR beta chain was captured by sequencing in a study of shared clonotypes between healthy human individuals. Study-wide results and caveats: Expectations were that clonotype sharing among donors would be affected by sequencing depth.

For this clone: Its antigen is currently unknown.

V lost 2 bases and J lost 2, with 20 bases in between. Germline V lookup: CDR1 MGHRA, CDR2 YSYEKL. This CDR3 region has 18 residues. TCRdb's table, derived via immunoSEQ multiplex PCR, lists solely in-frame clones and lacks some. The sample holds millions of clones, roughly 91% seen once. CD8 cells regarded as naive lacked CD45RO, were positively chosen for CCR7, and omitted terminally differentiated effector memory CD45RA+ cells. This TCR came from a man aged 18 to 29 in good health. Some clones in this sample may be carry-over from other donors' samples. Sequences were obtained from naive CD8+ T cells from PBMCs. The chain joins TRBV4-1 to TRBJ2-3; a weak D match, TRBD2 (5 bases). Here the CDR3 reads CASSQLLLAGVNTDTQYF. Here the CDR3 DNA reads TGCGCCAGCAGCCAACTCCTCTTGGCCGGGGTCAACACAGATACGCAGTATTTT.